This entry describes one T cell receptor beta chain. CDR1 is MDHEN and CDR2 is SYDVKM in the germline V gene. The CDR3 length is 14 residues. V shed 6 bases, J shed 6 bases, and the junction held 4 bases outside the gene matches. These data originate in a study of cytomegalovirus exposure and HLA in healthy donors. Study at large: Across a few hundred genotyped donors, over 70% landed in the Caucasian-associated ancestry cluster.

Researchers ran the PCR with 60 Vbeta and 13 Jbeta primers. Clones were read by immunoSEQ multiplex PCR, and TCRdb kept only the in-frame ones, dropping some. The repertoire holds 130,000 to 150,000 clones, with about 74% as singletons. Input material: PBMCs. This chain uses TRBV28 with TRBJ1-6, with 8 bases identical to TRBD1. The source of this sequence is a man aged 18 to 29 in good health and CMV-seropositive. DNA of the CDR3: TGTGCCAGCAGCAGGCAGGGGGCTAATTCACCCCTCCACTTT. This encodes CASSRQGANSPLHF.